Listed below are T cell receptor beta chains from one sample, sequenced in a study of naive and memory T cell subsets. TCRdb analysed the UMI-ligation and nested PCR reads with MiXCR anew, one entry per CDR3 protein. Seen here are about 150,000 distinct CDR3 sequences, about 23% observed once, and the top ten hold around 0.097%. Specimen: naive CD4+ T cells from blood. These receptors all come from a human donor in good health. CDR3s include the opening cysteine and the closing phenylalanine or tryptophan. Each record gives: clone size, J gene, D gene, V gene, CDR3 protein, CDR3 DNA. A D gene is named only where the DNA matches it firmly. Some rows have no size entry. The others give once, few or many, or a class for an expanded clone.

>few|TRBJ2-2|NA|TRBV2
CASKVYITGELFF
TGTGCCAGCAAGGTTTATATCACCGGGGAGCTGTTTTTT
>few|TRBJ1-6|TRBD1|TRBV9
CASSVDGQGISPLHF
TGTGCCAGCAGCGTAGATGGACAGGGGATTTCACCCCTCCACTTT
>NA|TRBJ1-1|NA|TRBV25-1
CASRGYGDTEAFF
TGTGCCAGCAGGGGTTACGGGGACACTGAAGCTTTCTTT
>few|TRBJ2-3|NA|TRBV20-1
CSAAAMGTPFVADTQYF
TGCAGTGCTGCCGCGATGGGAACCCCGTTTGTGGCAGATACGCAGTATTTT
>NA|TRBJ2-1|NA|TRBV7-2
CASNSRGNNEQFF
TGTGCCAGCAACTCCAGGGGAAACAATGAGCAGTTCTTC
>NA|TRBJ1-6|NA|TRBV7-2
CASSFNGVRGSSYNSPLHF
TGTGCCAGCAGCTTTAACGGGGTCCGCGGAAGCTCCTATAATTCACCCCTCCACTTT
>NA|TRBJ2-7|TRBD1|TRBV27
CASSLRYGQGFEQYF
TGTGCCAGCAGTTTAAGGTATGGACAGGGCTTCGAGCAGTACTTC
>few|TRBJ2-7|TRBD1|TRBV20-1
CSAATGGAYEQYF
TGCAGTGCTGCTACAGGGGGCGCCTACGAGCAGTACTTC
>NA|TRBJ1-1|NA|TRBV29-1
CSARGGMNTEAFF
TGCAGCGCCCGAGGGGGAATGAACACTGAAGCTTTCTTT
>NA|TRBJ1-5|NA|TRBV6-6
CASTLTVDSNQPQHF
TGTGCCAGCACACTCACAGTAGATAGCAATCAGCCCCAGCATTTT
>NA|TRBJ2-5|TRBD2|TRBV9
CASSVGSGGGRTQYF
TGTGCCAGCAGCGTAGGAAGCGGGGGGGGGAGGACCCAGTACTTC
>few|TRBJ1-5|NA|TRBV28
CASSPWPDNQPQHF
TGTGCCAGCAGTCCATGGCCCGACAATCAGCCCCAGCATTTT
>few|TRBJ2-3|NA|TRBV19
CASSKTVIADTQYF
TGTGCCAGTAGTAAAACAGTGATAGCAGATACGCAGTATTTT
>NA|TRBJ2-6|TRBD2|TRBV6-2/TRBV6-3
CASSPPGLVASGANVLTF
TGTGCCAGCAGCCCGCCGGGACTAGTCGCTTCTGGGGCCAACGTCCTGACTTTC
>few|TRBJ1-1|TRBD1|TRBV7-2
CASSLQGADTEAFF
TGTGCCAGCAGCTTACAGGGGGCGGACACTGAAGCTTTCTTT
>NA|TRBJ2-1|NA|TRBV5-1
CASSWDIINNEQFF
TGCGCCAGCAGTTGGGACATAATAAACAATGAGCAGTTCTTC
>many|TRBJ2-7|NA|TRBV28
CASCRPNAGTSWGYEQYF
TGTGCCAGCTGCAGACCAAACGCCGGGACATCCTGGGGTTACGAGCAGTACTTC
>few|TRBJ1-6|TRBD1|TRBV12-5
CASGRDRVDVSPLHF
TGTGCTAGTGGAAGGGACAGGGTGGATGTTTCACCCCTCCACTTT
>many|TRBJ2-3|TRBD2|TRBV20-1
CSGTLAGADTQYF
TGCAGTGGAACGTTAGCGGGAGCTGATACGCAGTATTTT
>NA|TRBJ2-6|NA|TRBV5-1
CASSLIGSRGSFSGANVLTF
TGCGCCAGCAGCTTGATCGGATCCCGGGGCAGCTTCTCTGGGGCCAACGTCCTGACTTTC
>NA|TRBJ1-2|NA|TRBV6-5
CASSYRQAGGYTF
TGTGCCAGCAGTTATAGGCAAGCGGGGGGCTACACCTTC
>NA|TRBJ2-1|TRBD2|TRBV5-1
CASSAYSGIVGNEQFF
TGCGCCAGCAGCGCGTATAGCGGGATTGTGGGCAATGAGCAGTTCTTC
>NA|TRBJ1-6|NA|TRBV28
CASSFPRDRLNSPLHF
TGTGCCAGCAGTTTTCCCCGGGACCGCCTTAATTCACCCCTCCACTTT
>NA|TRBJ2-5|NA|TRBV10-3
CAISVGGQETQYF
TGTGCCATCAGTGTCGGGGGACAGGAGACCCAGTACTTC
>NA|TRBJ2-7|NA|TRBV19
CASSLTSFYEQYF
TGTGCCAGTAGTCTAACTAGCTTCTACGAGCAGTACTTC
>many|TRBJ2-7|TRBD1|TRBV27
CASSLKGAFWTGLGKGEQYF
TGTGCCAGCAGTTTAAAAGGCGCATTTTGGACAGGTTTGGGGAAGGGTGAGCAGTACTTC
>NA|TRBJ2-5|TRBD1|TRBV5-1
CASSRDRYQETQYF
TGCGCCAGCAGCAGGGACAGGTACCAAGAGACCCAGTACTTC
>few|TRBJ2-7|NA|TRBV27
CASSSLAQRYEQYF
TGTGCCAGCAGTTCTCTAGCCCAAAGGTACGAGCAGTACTTC
>few|TRBJ1-1|NA|TRBV5-6
CASSLIQRNTEAFF
TGTGCCAGCAGCTTGATTCAGCGGAACACTGAAGCTTTCTTT
>few|TRBJ2-1|TRBD1|TRBV29-1
CSQSSGTVNEQFF
TGCAGCCAGTCTTCCGGGACAGTCAATGAGCAGTTCTTC
>few|TRBJ2-7|NA|TRBV19
CASRDYSYEQYF
TGTGCCAGTAGGGACTACTCCTACGAGCAGTACTTC
>NA|TRBJ2-2|NA|TRBV29-1
CSVLTRQGGTGELFF
TGCAGCGTTTTAACCCGACAGGGAGGAACCGGGGAGCTGTTTTTT
>NA|TRBJ2-1|TRBD2|TRBV7-3
CASSSYGLAGNNEQFF
TGTGCCAGCAGCTCTTACGGACTAGCGGGAAACAATGAGCAGTTCTTC
>many|TRBJ2-7|TRBD1|TRBV19
CASSTDRGAYEQYF
TGTGCCAGTAGTACGGACAGGGGGGCCTACGAGCAGTACTTC
>few|TRBJ1-2|NA|TRBV29-1
CSGGGRDNGYTF
TGCAGCGGGGGGGGGCGCGATAATGGCTACACCTTC
>NA|TRBJ1-1|NA|TRBV6-5
CASSYWKGRLTEAFF
TGTGCCAGCAGTTACTGGAAGGGGCGGCTGACTGAAGCTTTCTTT
>few|TRBJ2-3|TRBD2|TRBV28
CASSSIWREGTDTQYF
TGTGCCAGCAGCTCCATTTGGCGGGAGGGCACAGATACGCAGTATTTT
>many|TRBJ2-3|NA|TRBV7-7
CASSRGQLTDTQYF
TGTGCCAGCAGCCGCGGACAGCTCACAGATACGCAGTATTTT
>many|TRBJ2-1|NA|TRBV20-1
CSARAVTGSSSYNEQFF
TGCAGTGCTAGGGCAGTGACCGGTTCTAGCTCCTACAATGAGCAGTTCTTC
>NA|TRBJ2-2|NA|TRBV27
CASSFSRVAGELFF
TGTGCCAGCAGTTTTAGTCGGGTTGCCGGGGAGCTGTTTTTT
>many|TRBJ2-6|NA|TRBV7-7
CASSQSGANVLTF
TGTGCCAGCAGCCAATCTGGGGCCAACGTCCTGACTTTC